Below, 17 T cell receptor beta chains from the same sample are listed, as sequenced in a study of OX40 agonist ivuxolimab in advanced cancers. Profiled with immunoSEQ multiplex PCR; TCRdb holds only in-frame clones, not every one. The sample has about 98,000 clones, approximately 88% seen once; the top ten hold roughly 0.52%. The starting material was CD4+ or CD8+ T cells sorted from blood, obtained in a trial of the OX40 agonist ivuxolimab. Receptor source: an adult with an advanced solid tumor such as melanoma, head and neck, liver or kidney cancer.

The V call is TRBV7-2, the J call TRBJ2-3; D is possibly TRBD2 (5 bases). CDR3 length equals 14 residues. Germline V lookup: CDR1 SGHTA, CDR2 FQGNSA. V was cut by 5 bases and J by 9 bases, with 18 bases left in between. The CDR3 bases are TGTGCCAGCAGCCCAGACTCCTCGGGGTTCACGCAGTATTTT. Residues: CASSPDSSGFTQYF.

The J gene is TRBJ1-4, the V gene TRBV7-9; 7 nucleotides match TRBD1. Trimming removed 5 bases from V and 5 bases from J; junction bases left unmatched: 5. The CDR3 loop spans 14 amino acids. Germline CDR1 reads SEHNR; CDR2 reads FQNEAQ (reference sequence). The CDR3 DNA follows: TGTGCCAGCAGCCTACAGGGGAGAAATGAAAAACTGTTTTTT. It yields the protein CASSLQGRNEKLFF. Complete variable domain (other parts from reference TRBV7-9 and TRBJ1-4): DTGVSQNPRHKITKRGQNVTFRCDPISEHNRLYWYRQTLGQGPEFLTYFQNEAQLEKSRLLSDRFSAERPKGSFSTLEIQRTEQGDSAMYLCASSLQGRNEKLFFGSGTQLSVL.

This clone was counted only a few times. This chain uses TRBV11-2 with TRBJ2-3; 8 bases agree with TRBD1. Germline loops: CDR1 SGHAT, CDR2 FQNNGV. V lost 5 bases to trimming and J lost 4 bases; unmatched junction nucleotides: 8. The CDR3 is made up of 15 amino acids. The CDR3 protein is CASSLDRAFADTQYF. DNA for the CDR3: TGTGCCAGCAGCCTGGACAGGGCGTTTGCAGATACGCAGTATTTT.

The chain joins TRBV5-1 to TRBJ2-7; D is undetermined. Per germline, CDR1 SGHRS and CDR2 YFSETQ. The length of the CDR3 is 12 residues. The ends were cut back, 4 bases at V and 3 bases at J, with 8 bases in the middle. The CDR3 DNA reads TGCGCCAGCAGCGCACTGGGCTACGAGCAGTACTTC. It codes for CASSALGYEQYF.

The chain links TRBV6-1 to TRBJ2-7, with D tentatively TRBD1 (7 bases). Germline values: CDR1 MNHNS, CDR2 SASEGT. The V gene lost 4 bases and the J gene lost 6 bases, with 16 bases spanning the gap. The CDR3 is 14 residues long. The CDR3 is CASSVRGTLREQYF. CDR3 nucleotides: TGTGCCAGCAGTGTCAGGGGGACTCTTCGCGAGCAGTACTTC.

The rearrangement links TRBV9 to TRBJ2-3; 12 positions agree with TRBD2. The germline gives CDR1 SGDLS, CDR2 YYNGEE. Trimming cost V 0 bases and J 1 base; bases outside gene matches: 6. CDR3 length: 18 amino acids. CDR3 nucleotides: TGTGCCAGCAGCGTAGGTCTAGCGGGGGGGAGAGGCACAGATACGCAGTATTTT. Amino acids: CASSVGLAGGRGTDTQYF.

This clone was counted a few times. V gene TRBV28 combines with J gene TRBJ1-4; D is uncertain. The germline V gene has CDR1 MDHEN and CDR2 SYDVKM. This CDR3 has 13 amino acids. V lost 4 bases to trimming and J lost 11 bases, with 14 bases between them. The CDR3 coding sequence is TGTGCCAGCAGTTGGACCTCAGAGGACAAACTGTTTTTT. Protein product: CASSWTSEDKLFF. The whole variable domain, filled in from reference TRBV28 and TRBJ1-4, reads DVKVTQSSRYLVKRTGEKVFLECVQDMDHENMFWYRQDPGLGLRLIYFSYDVKMKEKGDIPEGYSVSREKKERFSLILESASTNQTSMYLCASSWTSEDKLFFGSGTQLSVL.

The chain joins TRBV10-3 to TRBJ1-2, with D uncertain. The CDR3 loop spans 16 amino acids. V lost 4 bases and J 4 bases, leaving 19 bases between the germline ends. Germline V gene data show CDR1 as ENHRY and CDR2 as SYGVKD. CDR3 in amino acids: CAISGVPGDPSYGYTF. CDR3 nucleotides: TGTGCCATCAGTGGGGTCCCGGGCGATCCATCCTATGGCTACACCTTC.

V and J are TRBV6-5 and TRBJ1-1; D is undetermined. V was pared by 5 bases and J by 4 bases, with 17 bases between. The germline gives CDR1 MNHEY, CDR2 SVGAGI. The CDR3 covers 15 residues. The CDR3 region is CASSPGPPRGTEAFF. The CDR3 DNA sequence: TGTGCCAGCAGTCCTGGGCCACCCCGGGGCACTGAAGCTTTCTTT.

The CDR3 bases are TGTGCCAGCAGCCACAGGGAAACGGCCGGGGAGCTGTTTTTT. It is translated as CASSHRETAGELFF. The chain has TRBV5-4 and TRBJ2-2; D might be TRBD1 (6 bases). CDR1 and CDR2 (germline): SGHNT, YYREEE (reference sequence). The CDR3 consists of 14 residues. Deletions cut 4 bases from V and 6 bases from J, with 13 bases between.

V gene TRBV6-5 combines with J gene TRBJ2-3; TRBD1 aligns across 8 bases. Germline values: CDR1 MNHEY, CDR2 SVGAGI. The ends lost 0 bases at V and 4 bases at J; junction bases unmatched: 3. This CDR3 is 15 amino acids long. CDR3 DNA sequence: TGTGCCAGCAGTTACTCGGCAGGGGGCGCAGATACGCAGTATTTT. Translating gives CASSYSAGGADTQYF.

This chain links TRBV7-3 with TRBJ1-1, with D perhaps TRBD1 (6 bases). Germline V gene data show CDR1 as SGHTA and CDR2 as FQGTGA. CDR3 length: 12 residues. Trimming took 10 bases from V and 5 from J, leaving 14 bases between them. The CDR3 DNA reads as TGTGCCACTGGGGGGGCTCGAACTGAAGCTTTCTTT. This codes for CATGGARTEAFF.

The rearrangement joins TRBV19 to TRBJ1-5; 9 bases are shared with TRBD1. J lost 4 bases, V lost 6 bases, and 1 base had no gene match. The CDR3 contains 13 residues. Germline V gene lookup returns CDR1 LNHDA and CDR2 SQIVND (reference sequence). This CDR3 is CASSGTGNQPQHF. The CDR3 DNA reads TGTGCCAGTAGCGGGACAGGGAATCAGCCCCAGCATTTT.

The V gene is TRBV18, the J gene TRBJ1-2, with D hard to call. V lost 5 bases and J 2 bases, leaving 9 bases between the germline ends. The CDR3 has 13 residues. Looked up from germline, CDR1 is KGHSH and CDR2 is LQKENI. CDR3 sequence reads: CASSEGINYGYTF. In nucleotides, the CDR3 is TGTGCCAGCTCAGAGGGCATAAACTATGGCTACACCTTC. Combining the CDR3 with reference TRBV18 and TRBJ1-2 gives the whole variable domain NAGVMQNPRHLVRRRGQEARLRCSPMKGHSHVYWYRQLPEEGLKFMVYLQKENIIDESGMPKERFSAEFPKEGPSILRIQQVVRGDSAAYFCASSEGINYGYTFGSGTRLTVV.

The gene calls are TRBV29-1 and TRBJ2-7; D remains unclear. V gave up 2 bases and J gave up 0 bases, with 8 bases separating them. The CDR3 covers 13 residues. The germline V gene has CDR1 SQVTM and CDR2 ANQGSEA. Here the CDR3 DNA reads TGCAGCGTTGAAACCGCTAGCTCCTACGAGCAGTACTTC. As protein: CSVETASSYEQYF.

The V and J genes are TRBV7-2 and TRBJ2-7; D uncertain. The germline V and J ends were trimmed by 5 bases and 2 bases, with 13 bases remaining between them. The CDR3 has 14 residues. In germline, CDR1 is SGHTA, CDR2 FQGNSA. The CDR3 is CASSRPQTPYEQYF. For the CDR3, the DNA is TGTGCCAGCAGCAGACCCCAAACCCCCTACGAGCAGTACTTC.

CDR3: CASSFTANTEAFF. CDR3 nucleotide sequence: TGTGCCAGCAGCTTTACAGCGAACACTGAAGCTTTCTTT. The genes are TRBV5-4 and TRBJ1-1; D is ambiguous. V lost 2 bases and J 1 base, leaving 6 bases between the germline ends. CDR3 length equals 13 residues. Germline V CDR1 and CDR2: SGHNT, YYREEE (reference sequence).